These T cell receptor beta chains were read from a single sample in a study of a mutant IDH1 vaccine in newly diagnosed glioma. The antigens these receptors bind are not known. This table comes from immunoSEQ multiplex PCR, and its TCRdb copy is limited to in-frame clones, with some not included. The data show tens of thousands of clones, roughly 74% seen once. The sequenced sample was PBMCs, obtained from a glioma patient whose treatment included an IDH1 peptide vaccine. The receptors come from a man aged 45-65 years with glioma. CDR3s include the opening cysteine and the closing phenylalanine or tryptophan. The D gene is left open where the match is weak. A row's size may be missing; if present it is once, few, many or a size class.

d_gene	v_gene	j_gene	abundance	CDR3aa	CDR3nt
.	TRBV5-6	TRBJ2-7	.	CASSPWDAVEQYF	TGTGCCAGCAGCCCGTGGGACGCGGTGGAGCAGTACTTC
.	TRBV27	TRBJ2-2	.	CASSPRRYGGELFF	TGTGCCAGCAGTCCTCGTAGGTATGGCGGGGAGCTGTTTTTT
TRBD1	TRBV30	TRBJ1-1	.	CAWDRGNTEAFF	TGTGCCTGGGACAGGGGGAACACTGAAGCTTTCTTT
.	TRBV19	TRBJ1-1	few	CASVGLQKLYF	TGTGCCAGTGTCGGGTTACAGAAGCTTTATTTT
TRBD2	TRBV14	TRBJ2-1	.	CASSPGLAGGLFSYNEQFF	TGTGCCAGCAGCCCCGGACTAGCGGGGGGCCTATTCTCCTACAATGAGCAGTTCTTC
.	TRBV10-2	TRBJ1-2	.	CASSPDGESNYGYTF	TGCGCCAGCAGCCCCGATGGGGAGAGTAACTATGGCTACACCTTC
TRBD2	TRBV9	TRBJ2-3	once	CASSARGSGVPDTQYF	TGTGCCAGCAGCGCCCGAGGTAGCGGGGTCCCAGATACGCAGTATTTT
TRBD1	TRBV2	TRBJ2-7	.	CASKDRGYEQYF	TGTGCCAGCAAAGACAGGGGCTACGAGCAGTACTTC
TRBD1	TRBV2	TRBJ2-3	.	CASSGHDRGLTADTQYF	TGTGCCAGCAGCGGACACGACAGGGGGCTGACGGCAGATACGCAGTATTTT
.	TRBV5-4	TRBJ2-7	.	CASSPGQGGRPVYEQYF	TGTGCCAGCAGCCCCGGACAGGGCGGGAGACCGGTCTACGAGCAGTACTTC
.	TRBV9	TRBJ1-3	.	CASSVDSGVGNTIYF	TGTGCCAGCAGCGTAGACTCAGGGGTCGGAAACACCATATATTTT
TRBD1	TRBV30	TRBJ1-6	.	CAWNRGENNSPLHF	TGTGCCTGGAACAGGGGAGAAAATAATTCACCCCTCCACTTT
.	TRBV7-8	TRBJ2-7	.	CASSSRDTYEQYF	TGTGCCAGCAGCTCACGGGACACCTACGAGCAGTACTTC
.	TRBV6-5	TRBJ2-7	.	CASRTAGSSYEQYF	TGTGCCAGCAGAACCGCAGGGAGCTCCTACGAGCAGTACTTC
TRBD1	TRBV2	TRBJ2-7	.	CASIDQGVGEQYF	TGTGCCAGCATCGACCAGGGGGTCGGCGAGCAGTACTTC
.	TRBV7-9	TRBJ1-1	many	CASSRPGEENTEAFF	TGTGCCAGCAGCCGACCAGGGGAGGAGAACACTGAAGCTTTCTTT
.	TRBV30	TRBJ2-7	.	CAWNREGPSEQYF	TGTGCCTGGAACAGGGAAGGTCCTAGCGAGCAGTACTTC
.	TRBV2	TRBJ1-3	.	CASSEGEGGGNTIYF	TGTGCCAGCAGTGAAGGCGAAGGCGGTGGAAACACCATATATTTT
.	TRBV4-2	TRBJ2-2	.	CASSQDNTGELFF	TGTGCCAGCAGCCAAGATAACACCGGGGAGCTGTTTTTT
TRBD2	TRBV6-5	TRBJ2-1	few	CASSYSTSGHNEQFF	TGTGCCAGCAGTTACTCGACTAGCGGTCACAATGAGCAGTTCTTC
.	TRBV27	TRBJ1-6	.	CASRTTGSNSPLHF	TGTGCCAGCAGGACGACGGGGTCTAATTCACCCCTCCACTTT
.	TRBV15	TRBJ2-2	.	CATSRALISGELFF	TGTGCCACCAGCAGAGCACTCATATCCGGAGAGCTGTTTTTT
TRBD1	TRBV30	TRBJ1-5	few	CAWRSSFFGTDSNQPQHF	TGTGCCTGGAGATCCTCTTTCTTCGGGACAGATAGCAATCAGCCCCAGCATTTT
.	TRBV4-1	TRBJ1-2	few	CASSQDSGNYGYTF	TGCGCCAGCAGCCAAGATAGCGGCAACTATGGCTACACCTTC
.	TRBV13	TRBJ2-6	once	CASSLVPLTGPGANVLTF	TGTGCCAGCAGCTTAGTCCCCTTAACAGGTCCCGGGGCCAACGTCCTGACTTTC
.	TRBV5-1	TRBJ1-4	.	CASSVRPDNEKLFF	TGCGCCAGCAGTGTGCGGCCCGACAATGAAAAACTGTTTTTT
TRBD2	TRBV30	TRBJ2-1	.	CAWSQRGGYNEQFF	TGTGCCTGGAGCCAGCGGGGAGGCTACAATGAGCAGTTCTTC
.	TRBV19	TRBJ2-1	.	CASSILEGMHEQFF	TGTGCCAGTAGTATACTTGAAGGGATGCATGAGCAGTTCTTC
.	TRBV9	TRBJ2-7	few	CASSSGDSYEQYF	TGTGCCAGCAGCTCTGGGGACTCCTACGAGCAGTACTTC